Here is one T cell receptor (beta chain) with its context. The sample comes from a study of blood T cell repertoires in COVID-19. Libraries were prepared by immunoSEQ multiplex PCR; TCRdb keeps only in-frame clonotypes and omits some of them. The sample yields 250,000 or so clones, roughly 88% seen once. The V and J ends lost 1 base and 3 bases respectively, with 13 bases between them. This CDR3 spans 15 amino acids. Germline assignment: CDR1 MDHEN and CDR2 SYDVKM. The V call is TRBV28, the J call TRBJ2-7, with a possible D match to TRBD2 (6 bases). The sequence was obtained from a woman aged 25 to 39 who had been exposed to COVID-19. Sequencing input: PBMCs or T cells enriched from blood (not recorded which). The CDR3 is CASSLLGSGGYEQYF. In nucleotides, the CDR3 is TGTGCCAGCAGTTTATTGGGTAGCGGCGGCTACGAGCAGTACTTC.